These 28 T cell receptor beta chains were sequenced from one sample in a study of blood T cell repertoires in COVID-19. Here immunoSEQ multiplex PCR was the method, and the copy in TCRdb shows in-frame clones only, minus some. The sample lists 45,000 to 65,000 clones, 77% occurring once. The sample comprised peripheral blood. The receptors were gathered from a man between 65 and 85 years old with active or convalescent COVID-19.

This sequence joins TRBV19 and TRBJ1-1; D gene uncertain. The CDR3 sequence is 11 residues long. Trimming left V 3 bases short and J 12 bases short, with 11 bases between. Germline lookup yields CDR1 LNHDA and CDR2 SQIVND (reference sequence). In nucleotides, the CDR3 is TGTGCCAGTAGTATCCCCGGGAAATCTTTCTTT. Translation: CASSIPGKSFF. Full variable domain (outside the CDR3, taken from reference TRBV19 and TRBJ1-1): DGGITQSPKYLFRKEGQNVTLSCEQNLNHDAMYWYRQDPGQGLRLIYYSQIVNDFQKGDIAEGYSVSREKKESFPLTVTSAQKNPTAFYLCASSIPGKSFFGQGTRLTVV.

The chain joins TRBV4-2 to TRBJ2-3; D might be TRBD1 (7 bases). This CDR3 comprises 16 residues. Germline V lookup: CDR1 LGHNA, CDR2 YNFKEQ. Trimming took off 1 base at V and 2 bases at J, with 13 bases between the two ends. CDR3 region: CASSQGLEGATDTQYF. Written as DNA, the CDR3 is TGTGCCAGCAGCCAAGGATTGGAGGGGGCCACAGATACGCAGTATTTT.

V usage is TRBV5-4 and J usage is TRBJ2-7, with D possibly being TRBD2 (5 bases). The CDR3 is 13 residues long. Germline CDR1 and CDR2: SGHNT and YYREEE (reference sequence). The V gene lost 3 bases and the J gene lost 4 bases, with 11 bases spanning the gap. The CDR3 sequence: CASSWEPTYEQYF. CDR3 sequence (DNA): TGTGCCAGCAGCTGGGAGCCGACATACGAGCAGTACTTC.

This clone was counted only a few times. V gene TRBV24-1 combines with J gene TRBJ2-5, with TRBD2 as a possible D gene (6 bases). The V gene lost 9 bases and the J gene lost 4 bases, with 20 bases spanning the gap. The germline gives CDR1 KGHDR, CDR2 SFDVKD. The CDR3 length is 15 residues. In DNA, the CDR3 is TGTGCCACCGGATCCGGGACTCCGACGACAGAGACCCAGTACTTC. The encoded protein is CATGSGTPTTETQYF.

V and J are TRBV14 and TRBJ1-2, with D possibly matching TRBD1 (5 bases). The V end lost 4 bases, the J end lost 6 bases, and 9 bases lay between the germline ends. This CDR3 region has 12 residues. Germline CDR1 is SGHDN and CDR2 is FVKESK. In DNA form, the CDR3 reads TGTGCCAGCAGCCGCTCCAGGGATGGCTACACCTTC. It encodes CASSRSRDGYTF.

The V gene is TRBV5-5, the J gene TRBJ1-2; D gene unclear. The CDR3 loop spans 14 amino acids. V lost 4 bases, J lost 6 bases, and 16 bases lay in between. CDR1 and CDR2 from the germline V gene are SGHKS and YYEKEE (reference sequence). CDR3 DNA sequence: TGTGCCAGCAGCAGAGACGGGAATGTGGATGGCTACACCTTC. Residues: CASSRDGNVDGYTF.

This chain joins TRBV27 and TRBJ1-2; D is possibly TRBD1 (6 bases). Germline V gives CDR1 MNHEY, CDR2 SMNVEV (reference sequence). V gave up 4 bases and J gave up 4 bases, with 13 bases separating them. The CDR3 is 14 amino acids. The CDR3 sequence is CASSSNRDPYGYTF. As DNA, the CDR3 is TGTGCCAGCAGTTCAAACAGGGATCCCTATGGCTACACCTTC.

Regarding this clone: Its ends do not fully match the called genes, so a read error is possible. The chain employs TRBV6-2 or TRBV6-3 and TRBJ1-5, with D unclear. Germline CDR1 reads MNHEY; CDR2 reads SVGEGT. CDR3 length equals 13 residues. For the CDR3, the DNA is TGTGCCACCAGTTACGGGCGAGATCAGCCCCAGCATTTT. Amino acids: CATSYGRDQPQHF.

The chain employs TRBV30 and TRBJ2-7; D gene uncertain. This CDR3 region has 13 residues. The ends were cut back, 3 bases at V and 1 base at J, with 10 bases in the middle. The V gene's germline CDR1 is GTSNPN and CDR2 SVGIG (reference sequence). CDR3: CAWSPRWSYEQYF. The CDR3 DNA is TGTGCCTGGAGCCCTAGATGGTCCTACGAGCAGTACTTC.

The gene calls are TRBV5-4 and TRBJ2-7; possibly TRBD2 for D (5 bases). The V end lost 0 bases, the J end lost 7 bases, and 17 bases lay between the germline ends. This CDR3 contains 15 residues. The germline gives CDR1 SGHNT, CDR2 YYREEE (reference sequence). CDR3 region: CASSLGGRGKDEQYF. The CDR3, as DNA: TGTGCCAGCAGCTTGGGCGGGCGAGGAAAAGATGAGCAGTACTTC.

This clone was counted once. In DNA form, the CDR3 reads TGTGCCAGCAGAACTACAGGGGGAGATACGCAGTATTTT. It yields the protein CASRTTGGDTQYF. This rearrangement joins TRBV12-3 or TRBV12-4 to TRBJ2-3; TRBD1 matches 8 bases. The CDR3 has 13 residues. Germline trimming cut 6 bases from V and 5 bases from J; bases unmatched to any gene: 4.

The chain employs TRBV2 and TRBJ1-4; D remains ambiguous. The CDR3 sequence is 15 residues long. V gave up 1 base and J gave up 4 bases, with 10 bases separating them. CDR1 and CDR2 (germline): SNHLY, FYNNEI. CDR3 amino acids: CASSEGQMYNEKLFF. The DNA of the CDR3 is TGTGCCAGCAGTGAAGGCCAGATGTATAATGAAAAACTGTTTTTT. Supplemented by reference TRBV2 and TRBJ1-4, the full variable domain reads EPEVTQTPSHQVTQMGQEVILRCVPISNHLYFYWYRQILGQKVEFLVSFYNNEISEKSEIFDDQFSVERPDGSNFTLKIRSTKLEDSAMYFCASSEGQMYNEKLFFGSGTQLSVL.

The chain links TRBV19 to TRBJ1-5; 9 positions match TRBD1. CDR1 and CDR2 from the germline V gene are LNHDA and SQIVND (reference sequence). V was pared by 6 bases and J by 0 bases, with 3 bases of the junction left unmatched. This CDR3 comprises 15 residues. Here the CDR3 reads CASRGQGYSNQPQHF. The CDR3 coding sequence is TGTGCCAGTAGGGGACAGGGATATAGCAATCAGCCCCAGCATTTT.

This clone showed up just a few times. This rearrangement joins TRBV4-1 to TRBJ2-7; 9 bases are shared with TRBD2. CDR1 and CDR2 from the germline V gene are MGHRA and YSYEKL. CDR3 size: 15 residues. V trimming: 1 base; J trimming: 6 bases; junction bases outside the gene matches: 7. CDR3 protein: CASSQGSGGHGEQYF. The CDR3 bases are TGCGCCAGCAGCCAAGGCAGCGGGGGGCATGGCGAGCAGTACTTC.

This chain uses TRBV7-3 with TRBJ1-1; TRBD1 might be the D (6 bases). The CDR3 consists of 14 residues. Per the germline V gene, CDR1 is SGHTA and CDR2 is FQGTGA. The V gene lost 1 base and the J gene lost 2 bases, with 8 bases spanning the gap. CDR3 amino acids: CASSLRGRNTEAFF. The CDR3 nucleotides read TGTGCCAGCAGCTTAAGGGGGCGAAACACTGAAGCTTTCTTT.

J is TRBJ2-3 and V is TRBV27; TRBD2 matches 8 bases. CDR3 size: 17 residues. Per germline, CDR1 MNHEY and CDR2 SMNVEV (reference sequence). J lost 4 bases, V lost 1 base, and 10 bases had no gene match. CDR3 loop: CASSLWKGGGRADTQYF. Here the CDR3 DNA reads TGTGCCAGCAGTTTATGGAAGGGCGGGGGGAGAGCAGATACGCAGTATTTT.

The rearrangement uses TRBV10-3 and TRBJ1-1, with TRBD1 as a possible D gene (5 bases). The CDR3 spans 13 residues. The V end lost 8 bases, the J end lost 0 bases, and 10 bases lay between the germline ends. Per the germline V gene, CDR1 is ENHRY and CDR2 is SYGVKD. CDR3 sequence (DNA): TGTGCCATCTCAGACAGCTTGAACACTGAAGCTTTCTTT. It is translated as CAISDSLNTEAFF.

The V gene is TRBV4-1, the J gene TRBJ2-1; no definite D call. The CDR3 has 17 amino acids. Germline CDR1 reads MGHRA; CDR2 reads YSYEKL. Trimming cost V 2 bases and J 0 bases, with 14 bases left between them. This chain's CDR3 is CASSQSPWRSSYNEQFF. CDR3 nucleotides: TGCGCCAGCAGCCAATCGCCGTGGCGGAGCTCCTACAATGAGCAGTTCTTC.

This clone is a singleton in its sample. This sequence joins TRBV19 and TRBJ2-7, with TRBD1 as a possible D gene (6 bases). This CDR3 contains 15 residues. Trimming took 4 bases from V and 2 from J, leaving 15 bases between them. From germline, CDR1 is LNHDA and CDR2 SQIVND (reference sequence). CDR3 region: CASSTDGTLTYEQYF. Written as DNA, the CDR3 is TGTGCCAGTAGTACAGACGGGACACTAACCTACGAGCAGTACTTC.

The J gene is TRBJ1-2, the V gene TRBV20-1, with D possibly TRBD1 on 5 matching bases. Germline loops: CDR1 DFQATT, CDR2 SNEGSKA (reference sequence). This CDR3 contains 11 residues. The germline V and J ends were trimmed by 3 bases and 8 bases, with 10 bases remaining between them. CDR3 nucleotide sequence: TGCAGTGCTAGCCCAGGGTGGGGCTACACCTTC. It yields the protein CSASPGWGYTF.

This clone was seen a handful of times. The chain joins TRBV19 to TRBJ2-1, with 10 bases identical to TRBD2. The CDR3 consists of 15 residues. Per germline, CDR1 LNHDA and CDR2 SQIVND (reference sequence). Trimming took 6 bases from V and 6 from J; bases not matched to a gene: 8. Here the CDR3 reads CASSLTSGVTNEQFF. The DNA of the CDR3 is TGTGCCAGTAGCCTTACTAGCGGGGTAACCAATGAGCAGTTCTTC.

V gene TRBV19 combines with J gene TRBJ1-4; 9 nucleotides match TRBD1. J lost 7 bases, V lost 3 bases, and 3 bases had no gene match. The germline gives CDR1 LNHDA, CDR2 SQIVND (reference sequence). The CDR3 has 14 amino acids. The CDR3 DNA is TGTGCCAGTAGTATGGGGACAGGGCTTGAAAAACTGTTTTTT. It specifies CASSMGTGLEKLFF.

This clone occurred a few times. The rearrangement uses TRBV9 and TRBJ2-3; D assignment may be TRBD1 or TRBD2 (5 bases each). V was pared by 4 bases and J by 6 bases, with 9 bases between. Germline CDR1 SGDLS, CDR2 YYNGEE. The CDR3 length is 12 residues. The CDR3 nucleotides are TGTGCCAGCAGCTTAGAGGGGGATACGCAGTATTTT. Translated: CASSLEGDTQYF.

The rearrangement uses TRBV18 and TRBJ1-1; D is undetermined. With 6 bases removed from V and 1 base from J, the gap between germline ends came to 9 bases. CDR1 KGHSH and CDR2 LQKENI come from the germline V gene. The CDR3 sequence is 13 residues long. In nucleotides, the CDR3 is TGTGCCAGCTCGTCCGACAAGAACACTGAAGCTTTCTTT. Amino acid sequence: CASSSDKNTEAFF.

The V gene is TRBV10-2, the J gene TRBJ1-6; perhaps TRBD1 as D (6 bases). V lost 4 bases and J lost 6, with 13 bases in between. Germline values: CDR1 WSHSY, CDR2 SAAADI. The CDR3 is 15 amino acids. This chain's CDR3 is CASSVDSSLNSPLHF. For the CDR3, the DNA is TGCGCCAGCAGTGTGGACAGCAGTCTTAATTCACCCCTCCACTTT.

V is TRBV28 and J is TRBJ2-7; the match to TRBD1 covers 9 bases. Germline CDR1 MDHEN, CDR2 SYDVKM. J was trimmed by 7 bases and V by 4 bases; bases with no gene match: 11. The CDR3 extends over 15 amino acids. CDR3 residues: CASSSLTGGSSEQYF. In nucleotides, the CDR3 is TGTGCCAGCAGTTCCCTCACAGGGGGCTCGAGTGAGCAGTACTTC. The whole variable domain, filled in from reference TRBV28 and TRBJ2-7, reads DVKVTQSSRYLVKRTGEKVFLECVQDMDHENMFWYRQDPGLGLRLIYFSYDVKMKEKGDIPEGYSVSREKKERFSLILESASTNQTSMYLCASSSLTGGSSEQYFGPGTRLTVT.

The genes are TRBV15 and TRBJ2-5; 7 bases align to TRBD1. The CDR3 has 15 residues. Germline CDR1 reads LNHNV; CDR2 reads YYDKDF (reference sequence). V shed 5 bases and J 2 bases; nucleotides not matched to a gene: 8. CDR3 nucleotides: TGTGCCACCAGCGGCGGTACAGGGGTTCAAGAGACCCAGTACTTC. Its translation is CATSGGTGVQETQYF.

V is TRBV18 and J is TRBJ1-2, with TRBD1 matching 7 bases. There are 13 residues in the CDR3. Germline V gives CDR1 KGHSH, CDR2 LQKENI. Trimming at V came to 6 bases and at J to 8 bases, leaving 9 bases not matched to a gene. CDR3 sequence: CASSPGQSRGYTF. The CDR3, as DNA: TGTGCCAGCTCTCCGGGACAGTCAAGGGGCTACACCTTC.